This TCR beta chain was identified during a study of blood T cells in healthy people across ages. Points from the study as a whole: CMV status of donors was not determined, possibly confounding expanded clonotype changes. The long-lived group displayed more naive CD4+ cells, plus higher diversity, than the aged donors did.

The CDR3 sequence is 12 residues long. The V end was cut by 2 bases, the J end by 5 bases, with 9 bases between. Germline values: CDR1 DFQATT, CDR2 SNEGSKA (reference sequence). A word on this clonotype: Antigen specificity is unknown.

Together with a sample-barcoded 5' primer, a J-beta primer mix was included in a second PCR lasting roughly 6 to 12 cycles. Every sample gave at least 2.5 million paired-end reads containing CDR3. TCRdb recomputed calls from the 5' RACE reads with MiXCR, one row per CDR3 protein. The sample lists some 670,000 distinct CDR3 sequences, more than 45% occurring once. The receptor comes from a woman older than 75 in good health. The chain combines TRBV20-1 with TRBJ2-5; D is unclear. The specimen sequenced was blood. The CDR3 sequence is CSARSSWETQYF. CDR3 DNA sequence: TGCAGTGCTAGATCATCATGGGAGACCCAGTACTTC.